These 31 T cell receptor beta chains originate from one sample sequenced in a study of monozygotic twins with inflammatory bowel disease. Reanalyzing the 5' RACE reads, TCRdb keeps one entry per CDR3 protein, without DNA. This sample's table has approximately 150,000 distinct CDR3 sequences. Source material: blood. Receptor source: a human donor with ulcerative colitis or Crohn's disease, or a healthy co-twin of an affected twin (not recorded which).

This chain joins TRBV30 and TRBJ2-2; the TCRdb call, TRBD1, lacks DNA for checking. This CDR3 comprises 15 residues. Germline CDR1 GTSNPN, CDR2 SVGIG (reference sequence). CDR3 in amino acids: CAWRTQGVNTGELFF.

The J gene is TRBJ2-1, the V gene TRBV5-1; with no DNA, the TCRdb D assignment of TRBD1 cannot be verified. There are 13 residues in the CDR3. CDR1 is SGHRS and CDR2 is YFSETQ in the germline V gene. CDR3 in amino acids: CASTKQVDNEQFF.

V usage is TRBV20-1 and J usage is TRBJ1-3; TCRdb gives TRBD1 as the D gene, but with no DNA this cannot be confirmed. CDR3 length: 16 amino acids. Germline V gives CDR1 DFQATT, CDR2 SNEGSKA (reference sequence). The chain's CDR3 is CSARDWGRSSGNTIYF.

This chain connects TRBV5-1 to TRBJ2-2; the TRBD1 assignment by TCRdb is unverifiable without DNA. The CDR3 spans 16 residues. Germline assignment: CDR1 SGHRS and CDR2 YFSETQ. The CDR3 is CASSFRDRANTGELFF.

The chain has TRBV7-2 and TRBJ1-5; TCRdb selects TRBD1, and the lack of DNA leaves this call unchecked. Germline CDR1 and CDR2: SGHTA and FQGNSA. The CDR3 spans 14 residues. CDR3 protein: CASSLQQAGQPQHF. Supplemented by reference TRBV7-2 and TRBJ1-5, the full variable domain reads GAGVSQSPSNKVTEKGKDVELRCDPISGHTALYWYRQSLGQGLEFLIYFQGNSAPDKSGLPSDRFSAERTGGSVSTLTIQRTQQEDSAVYLCASSLQQAGQPQHFGDGTRLSIL.

The chain carries TRBV5-1 and TRBJ2-2. The germline V gene has CDR1 SGHRS and CDR2 YFSETQ. This CDR3 is built from 14 residues. Here the CDR3 reads CASSLSIDTGELFF.

V is TRBV5-1 and J is TRBJ2-1; TCRdb calls TRBD1, which cannot be checked without DNA. The CDR3 contains 14 residues. Germline CDR1 reads SGHRS; CDR2 reads YFSETQ. CDR3 amino acids: CASSLYQGSNEQFF.

CDR3 amino acids: CSAVVSRLQEQYF. This sequence joins TRBV20-1 and TRBJ2-7. The CDR3 totals 13 residues. CDR1 is DFQATT, CDR2 SNEGSKA, per germline (reference sequence).

The chain couples TRBV25-1 to TRBJ1-5; TCRdb's D call, TRBD1, is unchecked because there is no DNA. Germline CDR1 and CDR2: MGHDK and SYGVNS. This CDR3 is 14 amino acids long. CDR3 loop: CASSKQGYDQPQHF.

This chain links TRBV19 with TRBJ1-2; TCRdb's D gene call, TRBD1, goes unchecked for lack of DNA. The CDR3 totals 13 residues. Germline V gene sequence: CDR1 LNHDA, CDR2 SQIVND (reference sequence). The CDR3 sequence is CASRPGQFYGYTF.

The genes are TRBV12-3 or TRBV12-4 and TRBJ1-2; the TCRdb call, TRBD1, lacks DNA for checking. The CDR3 runs to 14 residues. This CDR3 is CASRPQGRGYGYTF.

V usage is TRBV12-3 or TRBV12-4 and J usage is TRBJ2-5; as DNA is missing, the TRBD2 call by TCRdb cannot be tested. The CDR3 has 13 residues. The CDR3 spells CASGTLAEETQYF.

The chain uses TRBV12-3 or TRBV12-4 and TRBJ2-1; TCRdb proposes TRBD1, but this gene call is untestable without DNA. The CDR3 runs 18 residues. CDR3 sequence reads: CASSPTQGAHSSYNEQFF.

The V gene is TRBV19, the J gene TRBJ2-1; the TCRdb call, TRBD2, lacks DNA for checking. CDR1 and CDR2 from the germline V gene are LNHDA and SQIVND (reference sequence). The CDR3 totals 15 residues. The CDR3 loop is CASSIVYGGYNEQFF.

The V and J genes are TRBV6-2 or TRBV6-3 and TRBJ1-1; TCRdb gives TRBD1 as the D gene, but with no DNA this cannot be confirmed. CDR3 length: 17 residues. CDR1 and CDR2 from the germline V gene are MNHEY and SVGEGT. The CDR3 sequence: CASSYGDRDFGSAEAFF.

This chain joins TRBV29-1 and TRBJ2-5. CDR1 and CDR2 (germline): SQVTM, ANQGSEA. The CDR3 covers 12 residues. The CDR3 reads CSAGNAQETQYF.

The chain uses TRBV6-2 or TRBV6-3 and TRBJ1-2. Looked up from germline, CDR1 is MNHEY and CDR2 is SVGEGT. The CDR3 is 12 amino acids. CDR3 amino acids: CAPPPWSYGYTF.

J is TRBJ1-4 and V is TRBV11-2; there is no DNA to check the TCRdb D call of TRBD1. The CDR3 is made up of 18 amino acids. Germline CDR1 is SGHAT and CDR2 is FQNNGV. CDR3 in amino acids: CASSLTATGGALNEKLFF.

The V and J genes are TRBV10-3 and TRBJ2-7. This CDR3 is 11 amino acids long. Germline V CDR1 and CDR2: ENHRY, SYGVKD. The CDR3 loop reads CAISTSYEQYF.

The rearrangement uses TRBV4-3 and TRBJ2-1; TCRdb indicates TRBD2, and absent DNA this call remains unverified. Germline CDR1 and CDR2: LGHNA and YSLEER. The CDR3 contains 19 residues. The CDR3 region is CASSQDPPHTSGGYNEQFF.

The genes are TRBV5-1 and TRBJ2-2; TCRdb lists TRBD1, though no DNA is available to test this call. In germline, CDR1 is SGHRS, CDR2 YFSETQ. The CDR3 extends over 15 amino acids. The CDR3 spells CASRPGTGNTGDLFF.

The chain couples TRBV3-1 to TRBJ2-1; TCRdb gives TRBD1 as the D gene, but with no DNA this cannot be confirmed. CDR1 is LGHDT and CDR2 is YNNKEL in the germline V gene (reference sequence). This CDR3 comprises 17 residues. This CDR3 is CASSQVSWGTGNNEQFF.

By frequency, this clonotype registers medium-sized. The chain links TRBV20-1 to TRBJ1-5. CDR1 is DFQATT, CDR2 SNEGSKA, per germline (reference sequence). This CDR3 is built from 15 residues. Here the CDR3 reads CSARRSQGSNQPQHF.

The chain carries TRBV27 and TRBJ2-2; without DNA, the TCRdb call of TRBD1 cannot be checked. This CDR3 is built from 14 residues. Germline CDR1 and CDR2: MNHEY and SMNVEV (reference sequence). CDR3 loop: CASSSKRGSGELFF.

This chain connects TRBV5-4 to TRBJ1-5. Per the germline V gene, CDR1 is SGHNT and CDR2 is YYREEE (reference sequence). This CDR3 is 14 amino acids long. CDR3 protein: CASSLPGSNQPQHF.

V and J are TRBV27 and TRBJ2-2; TCRdb returns TRBD1, unconfirmable since there is no DNA. In germline, CDR1 is MNHEY, CDR2 SMNVEV (reference sequence). This CDR3 region has 19 residues. CDR3 sequence reads: CASSLSPRDRGQWTGELFF.

V and J are TRBV25-1 and TRBJ2-7. From germline, CDR1 is MGHDK and CDR2 SYGVNS. The CDR3 totals 15 residues. The CDR3 loop is CASSEYARAPYEQYF.

The chain carries TRBV18 and TRBJ2-3; absent DNA, TCRdb's TRBD1 call cannot be checked. The CDR3 spans 17 residues. CDR1 is KGHSH, CDR2 LQKENI, per germline. CDR3 protein: CASSPLEDRGFTDTQYF.

The rearrangement links TRBV27 to TRBJ2-7; TCRdb's D call of TRBD1 is untestable without DNA. The germline gives CDR1 MNHEY, CDR2 SMNVEV (reference sequence). There are 15 residues in the CDR3. This chain's CDR3 is CASTQVGTETYEQYF.

The genes are TRBV5-1 and TRBJ2-1; the TRBD2 assignment by TCRdb is unverifiable without DNA. This CDR3 contains 12 residues. The germline V gene has CDR1 SGHRS and CDR2 YFSETQ. The CDR3 loop reads CASSLDGPWGFF.

J is TRBJ1-6 and V is TRBV20-1; lacking DNA, the TRBD1 call made by TCRdb goes unchecked. Germline CDR1 reads DFQATT; CDR2 reads SNEGSKA (reference sequence). This CDR3 is 14 amino acids long. The CDR3 here is CSAEDSPSNSPLHF.